The source of this T cell receptor (beta chain) is a study of naive and memory T cell subsets. Treatment in this sample: skin biopsy from PPD injection site in Mantoux-positive individual. The library had UMIs added by 3' ligation of an oligonucleotide to TCR cDNA. This clonotype was recorded at least ten times. Four PCR rounds used nested alpha and beta constant region primers plus the SP2 primer. Using its own MiXCR run on the UMI-ligation and nested PCR reads, TCRdb lists one record per CDR3 protein. The sample has about 30,000 distinct CDR3 sequences, approximately 6.7% seen once. The V gene's germline CDR1 is SGHVS and CDR2 FNYEAQ. The CDR3 contains 15 residues. Germline trimming cut 5 bases from V and 4 bases from J; bases unmatched to any gene: 11.

The sequencing here drew on skin, taken from a tuberculin skin test site. V is TRBV7-6 and J is TRBJ2-7; 7 nucleotides line up with TRBD1. This clonotype was obtained from an adult in good health. The CDR3 here is CASSPETGLVYEQYF. The DNA for the CDR3 is TGTGCCAGCAGCCCGGAGACAGGGCTCGTTTACGAGCAGTACTTC.